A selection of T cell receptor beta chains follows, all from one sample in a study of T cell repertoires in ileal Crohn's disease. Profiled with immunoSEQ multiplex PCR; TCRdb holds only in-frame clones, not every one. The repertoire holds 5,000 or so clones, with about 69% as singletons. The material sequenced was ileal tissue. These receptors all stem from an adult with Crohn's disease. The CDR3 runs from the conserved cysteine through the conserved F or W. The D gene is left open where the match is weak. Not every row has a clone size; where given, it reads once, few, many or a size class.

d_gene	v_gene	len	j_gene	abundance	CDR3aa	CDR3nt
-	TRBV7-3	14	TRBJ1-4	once	CASNIQGHGEKLFF	TGTGCCAGCAACATTCAGGGGCATGGTGAAAAACTGTTTTTT
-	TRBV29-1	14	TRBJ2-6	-	CSVDGVSGANVLTF	TGCAGCGTTGACGGGGTTTCTGGGGCCAACGTCCTGACTTTC
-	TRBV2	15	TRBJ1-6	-	CASSEAPGSWSPLHF	TGTGCCAGCAGTGAAGCGCCGGGTTCCTGGTCACCCCTCCACTTT
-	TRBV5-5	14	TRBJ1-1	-	CASSRGQSKTEAFF	TGTGCCAGCAGCCGCGGCCAGTCGAAAACTGAAGCTTTCTTT
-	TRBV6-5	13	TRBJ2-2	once	CASSVQNTGELFF	TGTGCCAGCAGTGTACAAAACACCGGGGAGCTGTTTTTT
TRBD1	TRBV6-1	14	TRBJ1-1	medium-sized	CATVKGQGNAEAFF	TGTGCCACCGTGAAGGGACAGGGGAATGCTGAAGCTTTCTTT
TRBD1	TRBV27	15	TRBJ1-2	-	CASSSGAGGDYGYTF	TGTGCCAGCAGTTCCGGGGCAGGGGGCGACTATGGCTACACCTTC
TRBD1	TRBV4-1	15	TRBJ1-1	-	CASSQGGQRNTEAFF	TGCGCCAGCAGCCAAGGGGGACAGCGGAACACTGAAGCTTTCTTT
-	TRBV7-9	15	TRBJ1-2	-	CASSLASGANYGYTF	TGTGCCAGCAGCTTAGCGTCCGGAGCTAACTATGGCTACACCTTC
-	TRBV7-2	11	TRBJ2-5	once	CASSAAETQYF	TGTGCCAGCAGCGCCGCGGAGACCCAGTACTTC
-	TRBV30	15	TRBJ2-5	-	CAWSVQGTGGETQYF	TGTGCCTGGAGTGTACAGGGCACCGGCGGGGAGACCCAGTACTTC
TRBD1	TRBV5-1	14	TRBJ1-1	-	CASSQGQGGTEAFF	TGCGCCAGCAGCCAGGGACAGGGTGGGACTGAAGCTTTCTTT
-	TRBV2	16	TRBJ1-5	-	CASSEWGSLSNQPQHF	TGTGCCAGCAGTGAATGGGGCAGTTTGAGCAATCAGCCCCAGCATTTT
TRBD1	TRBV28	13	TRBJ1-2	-	CASYLDRGYGYTF	TGTGCCAGTTACCTGGACAGGGGTTATGGCTACACCTTC
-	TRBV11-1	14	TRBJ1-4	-	CASSSRTAGEKLFF	TGTGCCAGCAGCTCACGGACGGCGGGTGAAAAACTGTTTTTT
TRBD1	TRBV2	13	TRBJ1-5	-	CASSFTGGQPQHF	TGTGCCAGCAGCTTCACAGGGGGTCAGCCCCAGCATTTT
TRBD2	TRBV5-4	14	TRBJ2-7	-	CASSLARGGYEQYF	TGTGCCAGCAGCTTGGCGCGGGGAGGGTACGAGCAGTACTTC
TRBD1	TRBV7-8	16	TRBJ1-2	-	CASSLGLGQAGYGYTF	TGTGCCAGCAGCTTAGGACTAGGACAGGCCGGGTATGGCTACACCTTC
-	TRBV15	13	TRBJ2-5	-	CATSRDFQETQYF	TGTGCCACCAGCAGGGACTTCCAAGAGACCCAGTACTTC
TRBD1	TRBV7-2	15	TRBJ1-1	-	CASSPQGARSAEAFF	TGTGCCAGCAGCCCTCAGGGGGCCCGTAGCGCTGAAGCTTTCTTT
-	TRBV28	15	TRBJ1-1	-	CASSLGVGGDTEAFF	TGTGCCAGCAGTTTAGGAGTCGGGGGGGATACTGAAGCTTTCTTT
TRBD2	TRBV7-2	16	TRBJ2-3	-	CASSGLLGREGDTQYF	TGTGCCAGCAGCGGGCTACTAGGGCGGGAGGGAGATACGCAGTATTTT